This T cell receptor (beta chain) derives from a study of T cells after yellow fever vaccination. This clonotype was found a few times. TCRdb re-analysed the 5' RACE reads in MiXCR, keeping a single row per CDR3 protein. In the table there are around 160,000 distinct CDR3 sequences, around 7.2% of which are singletons. Germline V CDR1 and CDR2: KGHSH, LQKENI. This CDR3 contains 13 residues. Trimming took 3 bases from V and 8 from J, leaving 13 bases between them. The chain uses TRBV18 and TRBJ1-2; possibly TRBD1 for D (5 bases). The source material was CD4+ T cells sorted from PBMCs, sampled 5 days after the first yellow fever vaccination. This TCR was recovered from a man younger than 35 who received the YFV17D yellow fever vaccine. The CDR3 DNA is TGTGCCAGCTCACCGCAGGGTGATGAGGGCTACACCTTC. Translated, it gives CASSPQGDEGYTF.